The rows below give T cell receptor beta chains drawn from one sample of a study of a mutant IDH1 vaccine in newly diagnosed glioma. For these receptors, no antigen is known. Clones were sequenced by immunoSEQ multiplex PCR, and TCRdb holds only the in-frame ones, with some missing. The sample contains some 66,000 clones, around four fifths of which appear only once. Here the sequenced sample was PBMCs, taken from a glioma patient whose treatment included an IDH1 peptide vaccine. The receptors originated from a man aged 30-40 years with glioma. Both conserved end residues are trimmed from each CDR3. Fields, in order: V gene, CDR3 protein.

V: TRBV28
CDR3: ASSDRGYEQY

V: TRBV29-1
CDR3: SVEDPQARGNTIY

V: TRBV5-4
CDR3: ASSSGLAGTGELF

V: TRBV19
CDR3: ASSMSTGTGWTQPQH

V: TRBV29-1
CDR3: SAESGRTNTEAF

V: TRBV5-1
CDR3: ASSGGRQTNTEAF

V: TRBV5-1
CDR3: ASSLVPTGVSSGANVLT

V: TRBV4-1
CDR3: ASSSGTAVSGNTIY

V: TRBV28
CDR3: ASSIGGGGNSPLH

V: TRBV19
CDR3: ASRPGYSNQPQH

V: TRBV28
CDR3: ASLSGNTIY

V: TRBV25-1
CDR3: ASSGSQAGGFHEQY

V: TRBV7-9
CDR3: ASSTYSNQPQH

V: TRBV18
CDR3: ASSPGQGGLSGNTIY